This T cell receptor (beta chain) is from a study of patients and donors after allogeneic stem cell transplantation. In its sample, this clonotype was seen many times. Germline V gene data show CDR1 as SGHRS and CDR2 as YFSETQ. Trimming left V 0 bases short and J 5 bases short, with 12 bases between. This CDR3 region has 15 residues. A single record per CDR3 protein comes from TCRdb applying MiXCR to the RT-PCR reads. The sample records almost 90,000 distinct CDR3 sequences, just under 5% being singletons. The chain uses TRBV5-1 and TRBJ2-1; D may match TRBD1 or TRBD2 (5 bases each). The sample taken for sequencing was blood, either unsorted or a sorted T cell fraction (not recorded which). The source is a human donor who was either an allogeneic HSCT recipient or a stem cell or donor lymphocyte infusion donor (not recorded which). It is not recorded whose cells these are; they may come from a transplant donor. Here the CDR3 DNA reads TGCGCCAGCAGCTTGGGTGGGACGGCGAACAATGAGCAGTTCTTC. It is translated as CASSLGGTANNEQFF. The variable domain in full, completed from reference TRBV5-1 and TRBJ2-1, reads KAGVTQTPRYLIKTRGQQVTLSCSPISGHRSVSWYQQTPGQGLQFLFEYFSETQRNKGNFPGRFSGRQFSNSRSEMNVSTLELGDSALYLCASSLGGTANNEQFFGPGTRLTVL.